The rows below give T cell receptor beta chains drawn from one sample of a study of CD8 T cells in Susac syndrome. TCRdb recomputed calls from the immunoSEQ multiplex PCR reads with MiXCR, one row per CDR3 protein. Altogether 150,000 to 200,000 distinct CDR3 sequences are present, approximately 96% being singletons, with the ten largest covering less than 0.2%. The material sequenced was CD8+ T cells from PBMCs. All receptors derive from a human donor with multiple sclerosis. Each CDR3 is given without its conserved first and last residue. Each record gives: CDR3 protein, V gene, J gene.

CDR3 protein: SARESSALIQETQY; V gene: TRBV20-1; J gene: TRBJ2-5
CDR3 protein: SARARRVHEQY; V gene: TRBV20-1; J gene: TRBJ2-7
CDR3 protein: ASRSLQFYGYT; V gene: TRBV28; J gene: TRBJ1-2
CDR3 protein: SAILRGWREISGEQF; V gene: TRBV20-1; J gene: TRBJ2-1
CDR3 protein: ASSVELIGEQF; V gene: TRBV9; J gene: TRBJ2-1
CDR3 protein: ASSLVTGAGELF; V gene: TRBV13; J gene: TRBJ2-2
CDR3 protein: ASSERDSGANYGYT; V gene: TRBV7-9; J gene: TRBJ1-2
CDR3 protein: ASGLEETQY; V gene: TRBV12-5; J gene: TRBJ2-5
CDR3 protein: AWLRTVEAF; V gene: TRBV30; J gene: TRBJ1-1
CDR3 protein: ASSVEGTSDYEQY; V gene: TRBV9; J gene: TRBJ2-7
CDR3 protein: ASSVDEPWGSHGYT; V gene: TRBV9; J gene: TRBJ1-2
CDR3 protein: SARIAGERTDTQY; V gene: TRBV20-1; J gene: TRBJ2-3
CDR3 protein: ATSRLDDEQF; V gene: TRBV15; J gene: TRBJ2-1
CDR3 protein: ASMAGVKRGELF; V gene: TRBV3-1; J gene: TRBJ2-2
CDR3 protein: ASSQGAGGAYNEQF; V gene: TRBV3-1; J gene: TRBJ2-1
CDR3 protein: ATSEGWTGGLQPQH; V gene: TRBV15; J gene: TRBJ1-5
CDR3 protein: ASSPPRRGRETQY; V gene: TRBV28; J gene: TRBJ2-5
CDR3 protein: ASSVEGTSVQPQH; V gene: TRBV9; J gene: TRBJ1-5
CDR3 protein: ASGYSYEQY; V gene: TRBV27; J gene: TRBJ2-7
CDR3 protein: ASSAITGEKETQY; V gene: TRBV28; J gene: TRBJ2-5
CDR3 protein: ASSPDQDTQY; V gene: TRBV3-1; J gene: TRBJ2-3
CDR3 protein: ASSLPSRDEQF; V gene: TRBV27; J gene: TRBJ2-1
CDR3 protein: ASSFADGSYNEQF; V gene: TRBV7-9; J gene: TRBJ2-1
CDR3 protein: ASSFQDGWETQY; V gene: TRBV12-3/TRBV12-4; J gene: TRBJ2-5
CDR3 protein: AWSHTQDRESNEQF; V gene: TRBV30; J gene: TRBJ2-1
CDR3 protein: ASRSGGYYNEQF; V gene: TRBV5-6; J gene: TRBJ2-1
CDR3 protein: SAEQDRDKANEQF; V gene: TRBV29-1; J gene: TRBJ2-1